These 18 T cell receptor beta chains originate from one sample sequenced in a study of shared clonotypes between healthy human individuals. Terminally differentiated effector memory CD45RA+ cells were excluded by CCR7 positive selection of CD45RO-negative cells. Repertoires were generated with immunoSEQ multiplex PCR, while TCRdb's copy carries only in-frame clones and drops some. The table has roughly 890,000 clones, approximately 92% seen once. Sequenced: naive CD8+ T cells sorted from blood. The source of these receptors is a man aged 25 to 40 in good health.

CDR3 bases: TGTGCCAGCAGCCAGTTGGGGGGAGGAAGCTCCTACAATGAGCAGTTCTTC. Translated: CASSQLGGGSSYNEQFF. The chain has TRBV7-9 and TRBJ2-1; maybe TRBD2 (6 bases). This CDR3 comprises 17 residues. Germline CDR1 and CDR2: SEHNR and FQNEAQ (reference sequence). Trimming cost V 5 bases and J 0 bases, with 17 bases left between them.

V and J are TRBV4-3 and TRBJ1-1, with D perhaps TRBD1 (6 bases). Deletions cut 2 bases from V and 2 bases from J, with 12 bases between. The CDR3 runs 15 residues. The germline V gene encodes CDR1 LGHNA and CDR2 YSLEER. The DNA of the CDR3 is TGCGCCAGCAGCCAAACAGGGCAGGATAACACTGAAGCTTTCTTT. This gives the protein CASSQTGQDNTEAFF.

J is TRBJ2-7 and V is TRBV19, with D possibly being TRBD1 (6 bases). V lost 5 bases to trimming and J lost 1 base, with 12 bases between them. Germline lookup yields CDR1 LNHDA and CDR2 SQIVND (reference sequence). This CDR3 has 14 amino acids. In nucleotides, the CDR3 is TGTGCCAGTAGTGCCCCCGACAGGTCCTACGAGCAGTACTTC. It specifies CASSAPDRSYEQYF.

The chain uses TRBV14 and TRBJ2-2; 15 bases agree with TRBD2. The CDR3 is made up of 19 amino acids. CDR1 is SGHDN, CDR2 FVKESK, per germline. Trimming took 3 bases from V and 3 from J; bases not matched to a gene: 8. The chain's CDR3 is CASSQGTSGRPLDTGELFF. CDR3 nucleotide sequence: TGTGCCAGCAGCCAGGGGACTAGCGGGAGGCCGCTTGACACCGGGGAGCTGTTTTTT.

This clone showed up just a few times. The rearrangement links TRBV6-5 to TRBJ2-7, with 11 positions matching TRBD1. Germline trimming cut 6 bases from V and 5 bases from J; bases unmatched to any gene: 3. Germline CDR1 is MNHEY and CDR2 is SVGAGI. The CDR3 consists of 13 residues. The CDR3 DNA reads TGTGCCAGCAGCGGACAGGGGGCGCACGAGCAGTACTTC. Translation gives CASSGQGAHEQYF.

This sequence joins TRBV7-9 and TRBJ2-1; 10 bases are shared with TRBD2. This CDR3 is 16 amino acids long. CDR1 and CDR2 (germline): SEHNR, FQNEAQ (reference sequence). Trimming removed 4 bases from V and 3 bases from J; junction bases left unmatched: 6. The CDR3 DNA reads TGTGCCAGCAGCTCATTAGCGGGAGGTAACTACAATGAGCAGTTCTTC. Amino acid sequence: CASSSLAGGNYNEQFF.

In its sample, this clone was seen once. The chain combines TRBV4-1 with TRBJ2-1; 8 bases align to TRBD2. The ends lost 1 base at V and 6 bases at J; junction bases unmatched: 2. Germline V gene sequence: CDR1 MGHRA, CDR2 YSYEKL. CDR3 length: 14 amino acids. CDR3 loop: CASSQAGGINEQFF. CDR3 in DNA: TGCGCCAGCAGCCAAGCGGGGGGGATCAATGAGCAGTTCTTC.

As to this clone: The same CDR3 is also encoded by other DNA sequences in this sample. V gene TRBV2 combines with J gene TRBJ2-3; perhaps TRBD1 as D (5 bases). The CDR3 sequence is 14 residues long. CDR1 and CDR2 from the germline V gene are SNHLY and FYNNEI. V was trimmed by 3 bases and J by 0 bases, leaving 7 bases between them. The CDR3 nucleotides are TGTGCCAGCAGTGATAGGGGAAGCACAGATACGCAGTATTTT. This encodes CASSDRGSTDTQYF.

Regarding this clone: Additional DNA sequences in this sample encode the identical CDR3. The CDR3 DNA reads as TGTGCCAGCAGTTTTAGCTACAATGAGCAGTTCTTC. As protein: CASSFSYNEQFF. The V call is TRBV28, the J call TRBJ2-1, with D uncertain. Trimming left V 3 bases short and J 3 bases short, with 3 bases between. The CDR3 has 12 amino acids. Germline assignment: CDR1 MDHEN and CDR2 SYDVKM.

The chain is built from TRBV29-1 and TRBJ2-7; D is uncertain. Germline assignment: CDR1 SQVTM and CDR2 ANQGSEA. The V gene lost 7 bases and the J gene lost 2 bases, with 12 bases spanning the gap. The CDR3 has 12 amino acids. CDR3 bases: TGCAGCGCTGGGTCTCGGCCCTACGAGCAGTACTTC. Translation gives CSAGSRPYEQYF.

The CDR3 protein is CASSQKTGSSYEQYF. For the CDR3, the DNA is TGCGCCAGCAGCCAAAAGACAGGGAGCTCCTACGAGCAGTACTTC. The gene calls are TRBV4-1 and TRBJ2-7; the match to TRBD1 covers 7 bases. The V segment lost 2 bases and the J segment 0 bases; nucleotides outside the gene matches: 4. The CDR3 loop spans 15 amino acids. In germline, CDR1 is MGHRA, CDR2 YSYEKL.

The chain is built from TRBV5-4 and TRBJ1-2; D uncertain. Germline CDR1 is SGHNT and CDR2 is YYREEE (reference sequence). The CDR3 sequence is 13 residues long. V lost 4 bases and J lost 4, with 11 bases in between. CDR3 amino acids: CASSPRDGYGYTF. The CDR3 nucleotides are TGTGCCAGCAGCCCGAGGGATGGCTATGGCTACACCTTC.

This sequence joins TRBV7-9 and TRBJ2-7, with 12 bases lining up with TRBD2. J lost 5 bases, V lost 2 bases, and 4 bases had no gene match. Germline V CDR1 and CDR2: SEHNR, FQNEAQ (reference sequence). The CDR3 runs to 15 residues. In nucleotides, the CDR3 is TGTGCCAGCAGCTTACTCACTAGCGGGAGGCACGAGCAGTACTTC. Protein: CASSLLTSGRHEQYF. Combining the CDR3 with reference TRBV7-9 and TRBJ2-7 gives the whole variable domain DTGVSQNPRHKITKRGQNVTFRCDPISEHNRLYWYRQTLGQGPEFLTYFQNEAQLEKSRLLSDRFSAERPKGSFSTLEIQRTEQGDSAMYLCASSLLTSGRHEQYFGPGTRLTVT.

V usage is TRBV11-2 and J usage is TRBJ2-7, with D perhaps matching TRBD1 (6 bases). Germline loops: CDR1 SGHAT, CDR2 FQNNGV. The CDR3 contains 13 residues. V was clipped by 4 bases and J by 6 bases, with 13 bases between them. The CDR3: CASSSQGPGEQYF. CDR3 in DNA: TGTGCCAGCAGCTCCCAGGGGCCCGGCGAGCAGTACTTC. The whole variable domain, filled in from reference TRBV11-2 and TRBJ2-7, reads EAGVAQSPRYKIIEKRQSVAFWCNPISGHATLYWYQQILGQGPKLLIQFQNNGVVDDSQLPKDRFSAERLKGVDSTLKIQPAKLEDSAVYLCASSSQGPGEQYFGPGTRLTVT.

The rearrangement joins TRBV4-3 to TRBJ2-7, with 11 bases aligning to TRBD2. Germline V gene sequence: CDR1 LGHNA, CDR2 YSLEER. The CDR3 totals 18 residues. The V and J ends lost 1 base and 2 bases, in that order; junction bases with no gene match: 10. CDR3 sequence: CASSQAVSGRDFTYEQYF. CDR3 DNA sequence: TGCGCCAGCAGCCAAGCGGTTAGCGGGAGGGATTTTACCTACGAGCAGTACTTC.

A few counts support this clone. CDR3 in DNA: TGTGCCAGCAGCGGCCCAAAGAGCTCCTACAATGAGCAGTTCTTC. This sequence encodes CASSGPKSSYNEQFF. The chain combines TRBV2 with TRBJ2-1; the D is unclear. V dropped 6 bases and J dropped 0 bases, with 12 bases sitting between them. In germline, CDR1 is SNHLY, CDR2 FYNNEI. The CDR3 loop spans 15 amino acids.

The chain employs TRBV5-5 and TRBJ2-3; 14 nucleotides line up with TRBD2. Germline values: CDR1 SGHKS, CDR2 YYEKEE (reference sequence). V trimming: 7 bases; J trimming: 6 bases; junction bases outside the gene matches: 16. The CDR3 sequence is 18 residues long. The DNA for the CDR3 is TGTGCCAGCTCTCCGGGACTAGCGGGAGAGGCCCCTCCGGATACGCAGTATTTT. Amino acids: CASSPGLAGEAPPDTQYF.

This clone was picked up one time. This could be a read error, since a much larger clone is one nucleotide away. Other DNA variants within this sample encode the same CDR3. The chain recombines TRBV7-3 with TRBJ2-3; 10 positions agree with TRBD1. V lost 4 bases, J lost 4 bases, and 2 bases stayed unmatched. CDR3 size: 14 residues. Germline lookup yields CDR1 SGHTA and CDR2 FQGTGA. The CDR3 spells CASSSGQGADTQYF. CDR3 nucleotide sequence: TGTGCCAGCAGCTCAGGACAGGGGGCAGATACGCAGTATTTT.